A single sample is the source of the 18 T cell receptor beta chains below, sequenced in a study of blood T cell repertoires in COVID-19. TCRdb's copy holds only in-frame clones and misses some; the assay was immunoSEQ multiplex PCR. The table records over 120,000 clones, approximately 90% of them present only once. The sample was peripheral blood. All receptors derive from a man aged 55 to 69 with active or convalescent COVID-19.

The V call is TRBV10-3, the J call TRBJ2-5; 7 bases are a match to TRBD1. Germline assignment: CDR1 ENHRY and CDR2 SYGVKD. V gave up 6 bases and J gave up 5 bases; unmatched junction bases: 12. This CDR3 has 15 residues. The CDR3 coding sequence is TGTGCCATCAGAGCCTCAGGGGGAAATGTGGAGACCCAGTACTTC. Translated: CAIRASGGNVETQYF.

This rearrangement joins TRBV6-5 to TRBJ1-6; no reliable D call. The CDR3 has 13 amino acids. Germline V lookup: CDR1 MNHEY, CDR2 SVGAGI. The V and J ends lost 7 bases and 9 bases respectively, with 13 bases between them. CDR3 residues: CASTGSWSSPLHF. The DNA for the CDR3 is TGTGCCAGCACGGGATCCTGGAGTTCACCCCTCCACTTT.

The chain links TRBV7-2 to TRBJ1-2; 8 bases match TRBD1. The trim removed 4 bases at V and 4 bases at J, leaving 8 bases unmatched. Looked up from germline, CDR1 is SGHTA and CDR2 is FQGNSA. CDR3 length: 15 residues. The CDR3 region has the DNA TGTGCCAGCAGCTCCGTGACAGGGGAAGTCTATGGCTACACCTTC. It yields the protein CASSSVTGEVYGYTF. Complete variable domain (other parts from reference TRBV7-2 and TRBJ1-2): GAGVSQSPSNKVTEKGKDVELRCDPISGHTALYWYRQSLGQGLEFLIYFQGNSAPDKSGLPSDRFSAERTGGSVSTLTIQRTQQEDSAVYLCASSSVTGEVYGYTFGSGTRLTVV.

The J gene is TRBJ2-1, the V gene TRBV11-2; TRBD1 aligns across 8 bases. Germline values: CDR1 SGHAT, CDR2 FQNNGV. V lost 6 bases, J lost 3 bases, and 7 bases stayed unmatched. The CDR3 covers 15 residues. The CDR3 DNA follows: TGTGCCAGCAGTCCGGACAGGGCCCTCTACAATGAGCAGTTCTTC. It encodes CASSPDRALYNEQFF.

The DNA for the CDR3 is TGTGCCAGTAGTATAGTAGCGGGAGGCCTCTACAATGAGCAGTTCTTC. Its protein is CASSIVAGGLYNEQFF. This chain connects TRBV19 to TRBJ2-1, with 10 bases aligning to TRBD2. The CDR3 is 16 residues long. Germline-derived CDR1 and CDR2 are LNHDA and SQIVND (reference sequence). The junction had 3 bases not matched to a gene; V was cut back by 1 base and J by 3 bases.

The chain carries TRBV9 and TRBJ1-1; possible D gene TRBD1, 6 bases. Germline loops: CDR1 SGDLS, CDR2 YYNGEE. The length of the CDR3 is 14 residues. V dropped 3 bases and J dropped 0 bases, with 9 bases sitting between them. CDR3 sequence: CASSGRQVNTEAFF. CDR3 DNA: TGTGCCAGCAGCGGTAGACAGGTGAACACTGAAGCTTTCTTT.

This clone showed up just a few times. In the same sample, other DNA sequences code for this CDR3. The J gene is TRBJ2-7, the V gene TRBV5-1, with D perhaps TRBD1 (6 bases). Germline CDR1 SGHRS, CDR2 YFSETQ. The CDR3 contains 12 residues. V lost 5 bases to trimming and J lost 4 bases, with 10 bases between them. DNA of the CDR3: TGCGCCAGCAGTTTCAGGGGTTACGAGCAGTACTTC. It is translated as CASSFRGYEQYF.

The chain joins TRBV5-4 to TRBJ2-6, with 9 positions matching TRBD1. Germline values: CDR1 SGHNT, CDR2 YYREEE (reference sequence). With V trimmed by 3 bases and J by 4 bases, 5 bases remained unmatched. The CDR3 contains 16 residues. In nucleotides, the CDR3 is TGTGCCAGCAGCTGGGGGACAGGGACCGGGGCCAACGTCCTGACTTTC. This gives the protein CASSWGTGTGANVLTF.

The chain carries TRBV10-3 and TRBJ2-3; 10 bases match TRBD1. V shed 10 bases, J shed 1 base, and the junction held 8 bases outside the gene matches. The CDR3 extends over 15 amino acids. Germline V CDR1 and CDR2: ENHRY, SYGVKD. CDR3 nucleotides: TGTGCCACTATGGAAGGGACAGGGGGCACAGATACGCAGTATTTT. It encodes CATMEGTGGTDTQYF.

The chain employs TRBV3-1 (or the pseudogene TRBV3-2) and TRBJ2-3, with TRBD2 identical over 8 bases. The ends lost 1 base at V and 5 bases at J; junction bases unmatched: 8. CDR1 LGHDT and CDR2 YNNKEL come from the germline V gene (reference sequence). The CDR3 sequence is 16 residues long. CDR3 amino acids: CASSQASGGPGDTQYF. CDR3 nucleotides: TGTGCCAGCAGCCAAGCATCGGGAGGGCCGGGAGATACGCAGTATTTT.

The chain combines TRBV24-1 with TRBJ1-4; D is perhaps TRBD1 (6 bases). Germline V lookup: CDR1 KGHDR, CDR2 SFDVKD. This CDR3 has 17 residues. Trimming left V 2 bases short and J 8 bases short, with 20 bases between. CDR3 nucleotide sequence: TGTGCCACCAGTGATTCACCACAGGGAGGGTTTGGCGAAAAACTGTTTTTT. This gives the protein CATSDSPQGGFGEKLFF.

The rearrangement joins TRBV7-6 to TRBJ2-1, with TRBD2 identical over 8 bases. The CDR3 length is 18 residues. V lost 2 bases to trimming and J lost 0 bases; unmatched junction nucleotides: 9. CDR1 is SGHVS, CDR2 FNYEAQ, per germline. In nucleotides, the CDR3 is TGTGCCAGCAGCTTAAAAGGCGGAGCGGGAGACTCCTACAATGAGCAGTTCTTC. Translating it yields CASSLKGGAGDSYNEQFF.

This chain joins TRBV7-8 and TRBJ2-7; TRBD1 agrees at 12 bases. The J segment lost 12 bases and the V segment lost 5 bases, leaving 17 bases of the junction unmatched. This CDR3 is built from 16 residues. Germline CDR1 is SGHVS and CDR2 is FQNEAQ. The CDR3 region is CASSAPLWDRGRVPYF. Written as DNA, the CDR3 is TGTGCCAGCAGCGCCCCACTATGGGACAGGGGGCGGGTCCCGTACTTC.

A single count supports this clone. Distinct nucleotide sequences in the sample also encode this CDR3. The chain combines TRBV5-1 with TRBJ1-2; D not resolved. V was clipped by 0 bases and J by 0 bases, with 6 bases between them. Germline values: CDR1 SGHRS, CDR2 YFSETQ. CDR3 length: 14 amino acids. CDR3 nucleotide sequence: TGCGCCAGCAGCTTGGGATCAGCTAACTATGGCTACACCTTC. Its translation is CASSLGSANYGYTF.

The V call is TRBV9, the J call TRBJ2-7; perhaps TRBD2 as D (5 bases). V lost 4 bases, J lost 0 bases, and 20 bases lay in between. Germline CDR1 SGDLS, CDR2 YYNGEE. The CDR3 has 17 amino acids. The CDR3 reads CASSRSGSAPSSYEQYF. The DNA for the CDR3 is TGTGCCAGCAGCCGTAGTGGTAGCGCCCCTTCCTCCTACGAGCAGTACTTC.

The genes are TRBV5-1 and TRBJ2-5, with TRBD2 matching over 7 bases. V was pared by 0 bases and J by 3 bases, with 5 bases of the junction left unmatched. There are 15 residues in the CDR3. Germline CDR1 and CDR2: SGHRS and YFSETQ. The CDR3 spells CASSLAAGSEETQYF. The CDR3, as DNA: TGCGCCAGCAGCTTGGCAGCGGGGTCAGAAGAGACCCAGTACTTC.

This rearrangement joins TRBV19 to TRBJ1-2; D might be TRBD1 (5 bases). The length of the CDR3 is 15 residues. Trimming stripped 1 base from V and 4 bases from J, with 13 bases between. Germline-derived CDR1 and CDR2 are LNHDA and SQIVND (reference sequence). CDR3 sequence (DNA): TGTGCCAGTAGTATAGCCGGGACCGGGGGCTATGGCTACACCTTC. This gives the protein CASSIAGTGGYGYTF.

This rearrangement joins TRBV5-7 to TRBJ2-7; D may be TRBD1 (6 bases). TRBV5-7 is an ORF for which the function is uncertain. Trimming removed 4 bases from V and 7 bases from J, with 15 bases in between. CDR3 length: 13 amino acids. This CDR3 is CASSTQGSQEQYF. The CDR3 DNA sequence: TGTGCCAGCAGCACACAGGGAAGTCAGGAGCAGTACTTC.